A single T cell receptor (beta chain) is shown here with its context. Its recognized antigen is unknown. No much larger clonotype is one base removed from it; base qualities were not supplied. CDR1 and CDR2 (LNHNV, YYDKDF) derive from the germline V gene (reference sequence). The CDR3 runs 14 residues from the cysteine to the phenylalanine. Here the CDR3 DNA is all that survives: 42 bases in frame from base 1. A distance of 13 bases separates the germline ends of V and J, which lose 2 bases and 6 bases respectively. The sample is drawn from a study of cytomegalovirus exposure and HLA in healthy donors (dated by TCRdb to about 2017). Regarding the study in general: In an earlier analysis of approximately 640 of the donors, around 290 Gb of sequence data and just under 120 million unique TCR beta sequences from 180 million or so T cells were reported. An earlier analysis of several hundred of the donors applied high-throughput TCR beta sequencing to assess whether each TCR beta V gene segment acted as functional or pseudogenic. Donor age, sex, ethnicity and CMV serostatus were collected together with the repertoire data. Of the 350 to 450 genotyped donors, about 84% fell in the genetic ancestry cluster associated with self-reported Caucasian donors. An early release that covered fewer than 800 HLA-typed donors contained about 300 gigabases of sequencing data and 85 million to 100 million unique TCR sequences. In a later genetic analysis, genome-wide SNP genotypes for about three fifths of the roughly 670 donors were used, and that subset was treated as a discovery cohort. All discovery cohort repertoires had been generated using a single sequencing platform. Using immunosequencing, the study profiled T cell repertoires from around 680 subjects and related those repertoires to cytomegalovirus serostatus. High-throughput TCR immunosequencing, statistical association of individual TCRs with disease status, and machine learning were combined to predict cytomegalovirus infection status. The study aimed to test whether cataloging public T cell receptors could reveal signatures of past pathogen exposure. Roughly 5 DR-DQ haplotypes were treated as single units for association and clustering because of strong linkage in the cohort. A separate validation cohort of over a hundred different subjects was used in addition to the approximately 610-subject first cohort. Typing coverage differed by locus: A, B, C, DRB1 and DQB1 were typed in roughly 620-640 donors, DQA1 in 522, DPA1 in around 580, and DPB1 in 472. On average, roughly 250,000 unique TCR beta nucleotide sequences were sequenced per donor among several hundred genotyped donors of the cohort, with around 19% of those sequences being non-productive. Class I and class II HLA loci were covered by the typing at four-digit resolution. Rather than using new phenotypic data, the later analysis identified candidate immune exposures from TCR beta sequences and from how often those sequences occurred across donors. In a later analysis, previously published TCR beta repertoires from fewer than 750 donors were re-analyzed and high-resolution HLA genotyping was added so that TCR occurrence patterns could be studied.

The cohort consisted of hundreds of healthy bone marrow donors. Cohort members were all nominally healthy when sampled, although unrecorded immune exposures were likely present. The donor was CMV seronegative and belonged to the group of 352 seronegative cohort members. A peripheral blood sample was provided by each donor, and peripheral blood mononuclear cells were used for TCR beta sequencing. The Qiagen DNeasy Blood Extraction Kit was used to extract genomic DNA from the blood cell samples. Findings and caveats that apply to the study as a whole: According to the authors, the approach could potentially be generalized to other disease states and immunological phenotypes. In a later analysis, HLA-associated TCR beta chains showed more clonal expansion and lower generation probabilities than non-associated chains that were equally common. In a later analysis, TCR association rates were found to vary across HLA loci, with the most associated TCRs seen for DRB1 alleles and the fewest for HLA-C alleles. Correlated functional status among segregating V segments might be attributable to linkage disequilibrium, but an unknown experimental factor could not be ruled out. According to a later analysis, parvovirus B19, influenza, CMV and Epstein-Barr virus appeared linked to several top co-occurrence clusters. Cytomegalovirus status was reported to be diagnosed by the classifier with high specificity and sensitivity in both the original and validation cohorts. Because counts were too low, around 17 rarely observed V segments, including chromosome 9 orphons, were left out of the earlier analysis of approximately 580 of the donors. CMV serostatus was the only immune exposure information available for the cohort. Most TCR sequences were observed very rarely across donors, whereas some public TCRs were present in many individuals. At a false discovery rate of 0.05, a later analysis linked some 17,000 TCR beta sequences to specific HLA alleles. Strong co-occurrence of HLA alleles, especially DR and DQ, made assigning TCR associations to individual alleles difficult. In an earlier analysis of a few hundred of the donors, most TCR beta V segments were observed in productive rearrangements about 90% or about 30% of the time, broadly matching IMGT annotations. This cohort had only TCR beta chains sequenced, and the lack of alpha or paired-chain data limited which features could be detected. Sequencing depth was assumed to be roughly uniform across donors in the presence/absence analyses, though that assumption may not hold. According to a later genetic analysis, donors in an Asian-associated ancestry cluster had fewer N-insertions in productive TCRs than the roughly 670-donor mean. A few of the identified cytomegalovirus-associated TCR beta chains were confirmed in vitro to be specific for cytomegalovirus antigens. A further reported finding was that TCR beta sequences accurately predicted the HLA-A and HLA-B alleles for most subjects in the first cohort. A cluster of highly shared sequence variants was judged likely to be a technical artifact of the sequencing pipeline. Because some donors lacked HLA typing at each locus, the association tests relied only on the typed subset. The study gave a list of about 160 TCR beta chains associated with cytomegalovirus. An association between a missense DCLRE1C variant and V-gene and J-gene trimming of TCR beta chains was found in a later genetic analysis and replicated in an independent cohort. In a later analysis, most CMV-associated TCR beta chains were found to appear HLA-restricted, with HLA associations seemingly driven largely by CMV exposure. Some IMGT-functional V segments, including TRBV6-2 and TRBV6-3, could not be told apart with the 87-base-pair reads, so those segments were excluded.

Library creation used the immunoSEQ multiplex PCR assay. A mixture of 60 forward primers for TCR Vbeta segments and 13 reverse primers for TCR Jbeta segments was used in the multiplex PCR. A multiplex PCR assay on genomic DNA amplified the CDR3 region of rearranged TCR beta genes. On the Illumina HiSeq System, the amplified TCR beta libraries were sequenced as 87-base-pair reads. The authors processed their data as follows. Across the roughly 640 repertoires, a later analysis counted around 80 million unique TCR beta chains, 9.5 million to 12 million of which were shared by at least two donors. Raw reads were error-corrected and collapsed into unique sequences by a nearest-neighbor algorithm in which closely related sequences were merged to remove PCR and sequencing errors. To assign V, D and J gene segments, CDR3 sequences were aligned to IMGT reference sequences. For a sequence to be retained, a match of at least six nucleotides was required to both a V gene segment and a J gene segment. A rearrangement counted as productive if the CDR3 had no stop codons and remained in frame with V and J, and every other rearrangement counted as non-productive. CDR3 was defined according to IMGT convention as the region running from the second conserved V-encoded cysteine to the conserved J-encoded phenylalanine. The earlier analysis of about 610 of the donors excluded sequences that lacked an unambiguous match to a single V gene segment. An earlier analysis of 587 of the donors called V segments functional above 56.7% productive rearrangements and segregating when the between-donor standard deviation exceeded 5%. A statistical classification framework was built to diagnose cytomegalovirus status from the catalog of TCR beta chain sequences. In a later analysis, TCR nucleotide sequences were compared against IMGT/GENE-DB human TR gene sequences so that V and J genes could be assigned. In a later analysis, CDR3 sequences and most-parsimonious VDJ recombination scenarios were assigned using the TCRdist pipeline. A later analysis defined each TCR beta chain by its CDR3 amino acid sequence plus V-gene family, and excluded reads lacking a unique V-gene family. In a later analysis, 450 to 600 highly shared, low-generation-probability nucleotide sequences were removed to address suspected cross-contamination and a sequencing artifact. For each public chain, a later analysis derived a clonal expansion index from normalized ranks of inferred template counts within each repertoire. In a later analysis, generation probabilities were computed using a VDJ recombination model fitted to out-of-frame rearrangements, and the results were checked against IGoR. Hypergeometric tests were used in a later analysis to score TCR-TCR, TCR-HLA and TCR-CMV co-occurrence, with a repertoire-size bias correction applied to the TCR pairs. A later analysis estimated false discovery rates by permuting HLA or CMV assignments 20 times. In a later analysis, co-occurring TCRs were grouped using DBSCAN, with TCRdist sequence similarity added in when clustering inside HLA-allele-positive subsets. For co-occurrence clustering, repertoires with fewer than 30,000 or more than 120,000 public chains were excluded, along with roughly 5 repertoires with anomalous nucleotide sharing. TCRdb stores this immuneACCESS table with in-frame sequences only. Part of the clones is absent; in the studies checked, under half of the shortfall reflects unresolved V genes, and no reason is known for the rest. The V and J calls and clone size come from that table; D and trimming were worked out from the DNA. The sample data list approximately 300,000 clones, and 80% of these were observed just once. The ten biggest clones cover over 0.3% of the sample.

The sequenced sample consisted of PBMCs. The V and J genes are TRBV15 and TRBJ1-2; TRBD1 is a weak D gene call, 6 bases matching. The TCR comes from a girl aged 2-15 years in good health and CMV-seronegative. CDR3 sequence: CATSRTRTVDGYTF. DNA sequence: TGTGCCACCAGCAGAACGCGGACAGTGGATGGCTACACCTTC.